A single sample gave rise to the 6 T cell receptor beta chains below, sequenced in a study of blood T cell repertoires in COVID-19. TCRdb's table, derived via immunoSEQ multiplex PCR, lists solely in-frame clones and lacks some. Counted here are under 200,000 clones, approximately 91% occurring once; the ten biggest clones make up roughly 2.3%. The sample taken for sequencing was peripheral blood. All receptors come from a man aged 18 to 29 with acute or convalescent COVID-19.

V is TRBV5-5 and J is TRBJ2-3; 10 nucleotides align to TRBD2. CDR1 and CDR2 (germline): SGHKS, YYEKEE (reference sequence). The CDR3 has 18 residues. V trimming: 1 base; J trimming: 0 bases; junction bases outside the gene matches: 8. In nucleotides, the CDR3 is TGTGCCAGCAGCTTGAGCCCTACTAGCGGGGTGAGCACAGATACGCAGTATTTT. Its protein is CASSLSPTSGVSTDTQYF.

CDR3 in DNA: TGTGCCAGTAGCCCATCTATTCCCGGGGTCAAAGAGACCCAGTACTTC. It specifies CASSPSIPGVKETQYF. This chain connects TRBV19 to TRBJ2-5; D is possibly TRBD2 (5 bases). The CDR3 covers 16 residues. Germline lookup yields CDR1 LNHDA and CDR2 SQIVND (reference sequence). V lost 6 bases and J 3 bases, leaving 20 bases between the germline ends.

The chain links TRBV5-4 to TRBJ1-1; D uncertain. Germline CDR1 SGHNT, CDR2 YYREEE (reference sequence). Trimming cost V 0 bases and J 0 bases, with 9 bases left between them. This CDR3 comprises 15 residues. CDR3 nucleotides: TGTGCCAGCAGCTTGGATGGCGGGATGAACACTGAAGCTTTCTTT. The encoded protein is CASSLDGGMNTEAFF.

The chain links TRBV6-5 to TRBJ1-1, with D perhaps matching TRBD1 (5 bases). CDR3 length: 15 amino acids. The germline V gene encodes CDR1 MNHEY and CDR2 SVGAGI. Deletions cut 6 bases from V and 1 base from J, with 15 bases between. CDR3 DNA sequence: TGTGCCAGCAGGATTACGGGACTAAGGAACACTGAAGCTTTCTTT. Its protein product is CASRITGLRNTEAFF.

The chain uses TRBV7-9 and TRBJ1-1; 7 positions match TRBD1. V shed 4 bases, J shed 5 bases, and the junction held 1 base outside the gene matches. CDR1 and CDR2 (germline): SEHNR, FQNEAQ (reference sequence). The CDR3 runs to 12 residues. CDR3 bases: TGTGCCAGCAGCTCGACAGGGACTGAAGCTTTCTTT. This translates into CASSSTGTEAFF.

V and J are TRBV6-5 and TRBJ1-1; D perhaps matches TRBD1 (5 bases). This CDR3 region has 16 residues. Between the trimmed V and J ends, which lost 2 bases and 5 bases, there was a span of 18 bases. Germline V gene sequence: CDR1 MNHEY, CDR2 SVGAGI. In nucleotides, the CDR3 is TGTGCCAGCAGTTACAGAGCAAGGAGGGGAGGGACTGAAGCTTTCTTT. Its translation is CASSYRARRGGTEAFF.